One sample yielded the 29 T cell receptor beta chains listed below, sequenced in a study of metastatic and nonmetastatic thyroid tumors. TCRdb reprocessed the PCR reads via MiXCR. This sample has 30,000 to 35,000 clones, with 15% found just once. None of the patients had undergone any treatment ahead of thyroid surgery. Sequencing was done on a sample of blood. Source of these receptors: a male donor with papillary thyroid cancer or a benign thyroid nodule (not recorded which). Some clones in this sample may be carry-over from other donors' samples.

This clone showed up many times. A much larger clone differs by one base, so this may be a read error. V and J are TRBV6-5 and TRBJ2-2; 7 bases align to TRBD2. CDR3 length equals 15 residues. Germline CDR1 and CDR2: MNHEY and SVGAGI. The CDR3 DNA is TGTGCCAGCGGTTACGGGGCGGGAGTGATCGGGGAGCTGTTTTTT. This translates into CASGYGAGVIGELFF.

This clone was observed many times. The chain combines TRBV10-3 with TRBJ2-2; 11 bases match TRBD2. The CDR3 length is 17 residues. V trimming: 0 bases; J trimming: 4 bases; junction bases outside the gene matches: 4. Germline V gives CDR1 ENHRY, CDR2 SYGVKD. The CDR3 DNA reads TGTGCCATCAGTGAGTCACTAGCGGGAGTTATCACCGGGGAGCTGTTTTTT. It translates to CAISESLAGVITGELFF.

There are many counts of this clone. Germline and junction disagree at one end, which may indicate a read error. The rearrangement uses TRBV29-1 and TRBJ1-2; the D is unclear. Germline CDR1 reads SQVTM; CDR2 reads ANQGSEA. The CDR3 totals 12 residues. The CDR3 reads CSGSELNYDYTF. As DNA, the CDR3 is TGCAGCGGGTCGGAACTCAACTATGACTACACCTTC.

This chain joins TRBV9 and TRBJ1-2; a weak D match, TRBD1 (5 bases). Germline V lookup: CDR1 SGDLS, CDR2 YYNGEE. Trimming shortened V by 1 base and J by 5 bases, and 15 bases separated the two germline ends. This CDR3 spans 15 amino acids. The CDR3: CASSVTSRDVYGYTF. CDR3 sequence (DNA): TGTGCCAGCAGCGTAACCTCGCGGGACGTTTATGGCTACACCTTC.

This clone was picked up one time. The gene calls are TRBV19 and TRBJ2-7, with TRBD2 matching over 14 bases. Germline V gene sequence: CDR1 LNHDA, CDR2 SQIVND (reference sequence). V gave up 4 bases and J gave up 4 bases; unmatched junction bases: 6. The CDR3 totals 16 residues. The CDR3 nucleotides are TGTGCCAGTAGTACCGGGACTAGCGGGAGAGGGTACGAGCAGTACTTC. Its protein product is CASSTGTSGRGYEQYF.

In its sample, this clone was seen many times. This sequence joins TRBV29-1 and TRBJ2-7; D is uncertain. This CDR3 region has 12 residues. Germline V lookup: CDR1 SQVTM, CDR2 ANQGSEA. The V gene lost 4 bases and the J gene lost 1 base, with 8 bases spanning the gap. CDR3 DNA sequence: TGCAGCGTTGGGGGTTCTTCCTACGAGCAGTACTTC. Its protein is CSVGGSSYEQYF.

The V call is TRBV28, the J call TRBJ2-1, with no clear D. The germline CDR1 and CDR2 sequences are MDHEN and SYDVKM. This CDR3 comprises 12 residues. Trimming removed 2 bases from V and 7 bases from J, with 6 bases in between. The CDR3 region is CASSLQENEQFF. The CDR3 nucleotides are TGTGCCAGCAGTTTACAAGAAAATGAGCAGTTCTTC. Variable domain in full (rest from reference TRBV28 and TRBJ2-1): DVKVTQSSRYLVKRTGEKVFLECVQDMDHENMFWYRQDPGLGLRLIYFSYDVKMKEKGDIPEGYSVSREKKERFSLILESASTNQTSMYLCASSLQENEQFFGPGTRLTVL.

This clone was found a few times. The CDR3 protein is CASSYAPDRLMDTEAFF. The DNA of the CDR3 is TGTGCCAGCAGTTACGCCCCGGACAGGCTCATGGACACTGAAGCTTTCTTT. The chain links TRBV6-5 to TRBJ1-1; 7 bases fit TRBD1. V shed 2 bases and J 3 bases; nucleotides not matched to a gene: 12. CDR3 size: 17 residues. Germline V gene sequence: CDR1 MNHEY, CDR2 SVGAGI.

The sample holds many counts of this clone. In nucleotides, the CDR3 is TGTGCCAGCTCGCCAGGACTAGCGGGACGGGATACGCAGTATTTT. It encodes CASSPGLAGRDTQYF. V is TRBV18 and J is TRBJ2-3; 12 bases match TRBD2. V lost 6 bases and J lost 6; bases outside the gene matches: 7. This CDR3 is built from 15 residues. Germline loops: CDR1 KGHSH, CDR2 LQKENI. Full variable domain (rest looked up from reference TRBV18 and TRBJ2-3): NAGVMQNPRHLVRRRGQEARLRCSPMKGHSHVYWYRQLPEEGLKFMVYLQKENIIDESGMPKERFSAEFPKEGPSILRIQQVVRGDSAAYFCASSPGLAGRDTQYFGPGTRLTVL.

This clone was observed a few times. The chain links TRBV19 to TRBJ2-6, with unresolved D. The germline V gene has CDR1 LNHDA and CDR2 SQIVND (reference sequence). Deletions cut 6 bases from V and 0 bases from J, with 9 bases between. The CDR3 totals 15 residues. The CDR3 protein is CASRISISGANVLTF. CDR3 coding DNA: TGTGCCAGTAGGATTTCCATCTCTGGGGCCAACGTCCTGACTTTC. The variable domain in full, with the rest retrieved from reference TRBV19 and TRBJ2-6, is DGGITQSPKYLFRKEGQNVTLSCEQNLNHDAMYWYRQDPGQGLRLIYYSQIVNDFQKGDIAEGYSVSREKKESFPLTVTSAQKNPTAFYLCASRISISGANVLTFGAGSRLTVL.

This clone came up many times. This sequence joins TRBV10-2 and TRBJ1-2; possibly TRBD1 for D (6 bases). This CDR3 comprises 15 residues. Trimming pared 7 bases from V and 8 bases from J, leaving 23 bases between. Germline V gene sequence: CDR1 WSHSY, CDR2 SAAADI. The CDR3 sequence is CASTMTGGRLGGYTF. The DNA for the CDR3 is TGCGCCAGCACTATGACAGGAGGACGCCTTGGGGGCTACACCTTC.

This clone was recorded at least ten times. This rearrangement joins TRBV7-6 to TRBJ2-2, with 9 nucleotides matching TRBD2. Trimming at V came to 4 bases and at J to 1 base, leaving 1 base not matched to a gene. This CDR3 comprises 15 residues. CDR1 is SGHVS, CDR2 FNYEAQ, per germline. In nucleotides, the CDR3 is TGTGCCAGCAGCTCGACTAGCGGGAACACCGGGGAGCTGTTTTTT. Protein sequence: CASSSTSGNTGELFF.

The chain has TRBV20-1 and TRBJ2-7; maybe TRBD1 (6 bases). The germline V gene has CDR1 DFQATT and CDR2 SNEGSKA (reference sequence). CDR3 size: 15 residues. V was cut by 5 bases and J by 6 bases, with 23 bases left in between. The CDR3 loop reads CSASSSGGRGGEQYF. CDR3 nucleotides: TGCAGTGCTTCCTCGAGTGGTGGGAGAGGGGGCGAGCAGTACTTC.

There are many counts of this clone. The rearrangement links TRBV30 to TRBJ2-5, with D perhaps TRBD1 (6 bases). Trimming stripped 1 base from V and 4 bases from J, with 13 bases between. The CDR3 is made up of 14 amino acids. Germline CDR1 is GTSNPN and CDR2 is SVGIG (reference sequence). CDR3 protein: CAWSAGQLVETQYF. CDR3 DNA: TGTGCCTGGAGTGCCGGACAGCTGGTAGAGACCCAGTACTTC. The full variable domain, rest sourced from reference TRBV30 and TRBJ2-5, is SQTIHQWPATLVQPVGSPLSLECTVEGTSNPNLYWYRQAAGRGLQLLFYSVGIGQISSEVPQNLSASRPQDRQFILSSKKLLLSDSGFYLCAWSAGQLVETQYFGPGTRLLVL.

The rearrangement joins TRBV5-1 to TRBJ1-6; 7 nucleotides match TRBD1. This CDR3 comprises 14 residues. The V and J ends lost 2 bases and 6 bases, in that order; junction bases with no gene match: 2. The V gene's germline CDR1 is SGHRS and CDR2 YFSETQ. CDR3 nucleotides: TGCGCCAGCAGCTTTGGACAGGCTAATTCACCCCTCCACTTT. The encoded protein is CASSFGQANSPLHF.

This clone has a handful of counts. This may be a read error, as it is one base from a much larger clone. V and J are TRBV20-1 and TRBJ2-7; the match to TRBD1 covers 10 bases. The germline V gene has CDR1 DFQATT and CDR2 SNEGSKA (reference sequence). CDR3 length: 15 amino acids. CDR3 bases: TGCAGTGCTAGCTCGGGACAGGGGTTTGCCTACGAGCGGTACTTC. Amino acids: CSASSGQGFAYERYF.

This clone was detected ten times or more. The chain has TRBV4-1 and TRBJ1-3; tentatively, D is TRBD1 (5 bases). V was shortened by 4 bases and J by 0 bases, with 22 bases between the two germline ends. This CDR3 comprises 19 residues. Per germline, CDR1 MGHRA and CDR2 YSYEKL. The CDR3 DNA reads TGCGCCAGCAGCCCTTGGGGGGGTGATATAAACCCCTCTGGAAACACCATATATTTT. Translated: CASSPWGGDINPSGNTIYF.

This clone has a count of ten or more. The chain links TRBV19 to TRBJ2-1; D remains unclear. The CDR3 is made up of 16 amino acids. V shed 6 bases and J shed 0 bases, with 15 bases lying between them. In germline, CDR1 is LNHDA, CDR2 SQIVND (reference sequence). The DNA of the CDR3 is TGTGCCAGTAGCAGGTCACTGGTTAGCTCCTACAATGAGCAGTTCTTC. Protein: CASSRSLVSSYNEQFF.

This clone occurred many times. Written as DNA, the CDR3 is TGTGCCAGCACCATCGTCTCACGAAACGAGCAGTACTTC. This encodes CASTIVSRNEQYF. This chain joins TRBV28 and TRBJ2-7; D unclear. V was shortened by 7 bases and J by 5 bases, with 15 bases between the two germline ends. Per the germline V gene, CDR1 is MDHEN and CDR2 is SYDVKM. The CDR3 consists of 13 residues.

This clone was seen many times. The V gene is TRBV6-1, the J gene TRBJ1-1; 7 bases are a match to TRBD1. Per germline, CDR1 MNHNS and CDR2 SASEGT. The CDR3 is made up of 12 amino acids. J gave up 10 bases and V 5 bases, and 7 bases lay outside the gene matches. CDR3 nucleotides: TGTGCCAGCAGTAACGAGGGGGCCAGAGCTTTCTTT. This sequence encodes CASSNEGARAFF.

The chain recombines TRBV19 with TRBJ2-5; no reliable D call. The CDR3 extends over 14 amino acids. Germline V CDR1 and CDR2: LNHDA, SQIVND (reference sequence). The germline V and J ends were trimmed by 4 bases and 8 bases, with 17 bases remaining between them. As DNA, the CDR3 is TGTGCCAGTAGTACCTCGTGGTGGGCAGATACCCAGTACTTC. Amino acids: CASSTSWWADTQYF. The whole variable domain, remainder taken from reference TRBV19 and TRBJ2-5, is DGGITQSPKYLFRKEGQNVTLSCEQNLNHDAMYWYRQDPGQGLRLIYYSQIVNDFQKGDIAEGYSVSREKKESFPLTVTSAQKNPTAFYLCASSTSWWADTQYFGPGTRLLVL.

V gene TRBV5-1 combines with J gene TRBJ2-5; the match to TRBD2 covers 9 bases. This CDR3 is 15 amino acids long. V lost 2 bases, J lost 5 bases, and 7 bases stayed unmatched. The germline gives CDR1 SGHRS, CDR2 YFSETQ. The CDR3 spells CASSLTASGVETQYF. The DNA for the CDR3 is TGCGCCAGCAGCTTAACGGCTAGCGGGGTTGAGACCCAGTACTTC.

Notes on this clone: Relative to the germline gene, one junction end is altered; a read error may explain this. The chain joins TRBV3-1 to TRBJ2-7, with a tentative D call TRBD2 (6 bases). The CDR3 spans 15 residues. The germline V gene encodes CDR1 LGHDT and CDR2 YNNKEL (reference sequence). In DNA form, the CDR3 reads TGTGCCAGCAGCACCGGGACTCCAAGCTACTACGAGAAGTACTTC. As protein: CASSTGTPSYYEKYF.

This clone was picked up many times. This chain links TRBV6-1 with TRBJ2-7; 8 bases agree with TRBD1. V shed 8 bases and J 2 bases; nucleotides not matched to a gene: 8. The CDR3 covers 14 residues. Germline V gives CDR1 MNHNS, CDR2 SASEGT. CDR3 nucleotides: TGTGCCAGCTCAAGGGACAGGAATACCTACGAGCAGTACTTC. Translation gives CASSRDRNTYEQYF.

This clone turned up a few times. The chain uses TRBV18 and TRBJ2-2; 7 nucleotides align to TRBD2. The germline V gene has CDR1 KGHSH and CDR2 LQKENI. The V gene end was trimmed by 8 bases and the J gene end by 4 bases; junction bases not matched to a gene: 10. The CDR3 totals 15 residues. The DNA of the CDR3 is TGTGCCAGCCTACTAATGCGGGAGTTCACCGGGGAGCTGTTTTTT. This encodes CASLLMREFTGELFF.

This clone was seen repeatedly, ten times or more. Other DNA sequences within the sample encode an identical CDR3. The genes are TRBV5-4 and TRBJ2-5; 7 positions match TRBD1. The length of the CDR3 is 13 residues. J lost 1 base, V lost 4 bases, and 1 base had no gene match. From germline, CDR1 is SGHNT and CDR2 YYREEE (reference sequence). CDR3: CASSRDSQETQYF. CDR3 DNA sequence: TGTGCCAGCAGCCGGGACAGCCAAGAGACCCAGTACTTC.

Details on this clone: A much more abundant neighbour one base away suggests this may be a read error. The chain has TRBV5-6 and TRBJ1-5; D is uncertain. From germline, CDR1 is SGHDT and CDR2 YYEEEE. The CDR3 is 14 amino acids. The ends were cut back, 0 bases at V and 6 bases at J, with 10 bases in the middle. The CDR3 DNA is TGTGCCAGCAGCTTGGAGGGTTTAGTTCAGCCCCAGCATTTT. As protein: CASSLEGLVQPQHF.

CDR3: CASSRTSGSFYEQYF. DNA of the CDR3: TGTGCCAGTAGTCGGACTAGCGGGAGCTTCTACGAGCAGTACTTC. The V gene is TRBV19, the J gene TRBJ2-7; 13 bases line up with TRBD2. This CDR3 is built from 15 residues. Germline CDR1 and CDR2: LNHDA and SQIVND (reference sequence). The V segment lost 5 bases and the J segment 3 bases; nucleotides outside the gene matches: 4.

This clone was seen at least ten times. The chain links TRBV19 to TRBJ1-1, with 9 bases aligning to TRBD1. This CDR3 comprises 14 residues. The germline gives CDR1 LNHDA, CDR2 SQIVND (reference sequence). The junction had 3 bases not matched to a gene; V was cut back by 7 bases and J by 0 bases. As DNA, the CDR3 is TGTGCCAGTAACAGGGGGCGAATGAACACTGAAGCTTTCTTT. Translation gives CASNRGRMNTEAFF.